What follows describes a single T cell receptor (beta chain). These data are taken from a study of blood T cell repertoires in COVID-19. Method: immunoSEQ multiplex PCR; TCRdb's copy keeps in-frame clones and lacks some. The table lists a few hundred thousand clones, 75% to 90% of them singletons. The CDR3 consists of 16 residues. The V gene lost 9 bases and the J gene lost 4 bases, with 22 bases spanning the gap. Germline CDR1 and CDR2: LNHDA and SQIVND (reference sequence). Specimen: PBMCs or T cells enriched from blood (not recorded which). V is TRBV19 and J is TRBJ2-1; D call uncertain. This receptor was identified in a woman between 18 and 29 years old who had recovered from COVID-19. CDR3 residues: CASASWLVQPYNEQFF. The CDR3 DNA reads TGTGCCAGCGCCTCTTGGCTAGTCCAACCTTACAATGAGCAGTTCTTC. The entire variable domain, with the rest obtained from reference TRBV19 and TRBJ2-1, is as follows: DGGITQSPKYLFRKEGQNVTLSCEQNLNHDAMYWYRQDPGQGLRLIYYSQIVNDFQKGDIAEGYSVSREKKESFPLTVTSAQKNPTAFYLCASASWLVQPYNEQFFGPGTRLTVL.